Only a few counts were recorded for the clone carrying this T cell receptor beta chain. Its antigen remains unknown. The CDR3 totals 15 residues. With V trimmed by 1 base and J by 3 bases, 6 bases remained unmatched. CDR1 is MGHRA and CDR2 is YSYEKL in the germline V gene. This entry belongs to a study of T cell responses to AZD1222 COVID-19 vaccine. Overall study findings and caveats: A mostly white British donor set with more females was recruited, and clonal diversity was possibly underestimated.

Second-dose recipients at about 4 or about 12 weeks were treated as one pooled group. Generated by immunoSEQ multiplex PCR, the TCRdb table keeps only in-frame clones and is missing some. Of 70,000 or so clones listed, 80% to 90% are singletons. The specimen was peripheral blood, collected 28 days after the second AZD1222 dose. The chain links TRBV4-1 to TRBJ2-7; 7 bases map to TRBD1. This receptor was identified in an adult who received the AZD1222 COVID-19 vaccine. The CDR3 protein is CASSQATGWDYEQYF. The CDR3 coding sequence is TGCGCCAGCAGCCAAGCGACAGGGTGGGACTACGAGCAGTACTTC.